What follows are 18 T cell receptor beta chains derived from one specimen sequenced in a study of vaccination and CD4 T cells after COVID-19. Which antigens these TCRs recognize remains unknown. The Oncomine TCR Beta short-read assay was applied to DNA of cultured CD4+ T cells. TCRdb recomputed calls from the PCR reads with MiXCR, one row per CDR3 protein. Of 20,000 to 25,000 distinct CDR3 sequences detected, roughly 35% appear once; the ten largest clones hold 2% to 3%. Described time point: late sampling 161 to 241 days after vaccination in a few convalescent patients. This sample's treatment: approximately 10-day PBMC culture with coronavirus spike peptide pools or control peptides (ViraFEST assay). The source material was CD4+ T cells from blood, cultured in vitro, sampled about 7 months after SARS-CoV-2 vaccination. Every receptor here comes from a human donor who had recovered from COVID-19.

The rearrangement uses TRBV28 and TRBJ1-2, with D maybe TRBD1 (5 bases). V lost 8 bases to trimming and J lost 6 bases, with 19 bases between them. CDR1 and CDR2 (germline): MDHEN, SYDVKM. The CDR3 consists of 14 residues. The CDR3 DNA is TGTGCCAGCGGTCCCGGGGGGGAGCAGAATGGCTACACCTTC. It yields the protein CASGPGGEQNGYTF.

The chain uses TRBV10-2 and TRBJ2-6, with a tentative D call TRBD1 (6 bases). The V gene's germline CDR1 is WSHSY and CDR2 SAAADI. Trimming took off 0 bases at V and 0 bases at J, with 6 bases between the two ends. This CDR3 comprises 16 residues. For the CDR3, the DNA is TGCGCCAGCAGTGAGTCAGGGGGCTCTGGGGCCAACGTCCTGACTTTC. This translates into CASSESGGSGANVLTF.

The J gene is TRBJ2-7, the V gene TRBV20-1; D call uncertain. CDR1 DFQATT and CDR2 SNEGSKA come from the germline V gene (reference sequence). The germline V and J ends were trimmed by 4 bases and 3 bases, with 13 bases remaining between them. The CDR3 runs 13 residues. CDR3 DNA: TGCAGTGCTAAATGGACGGAATTCTACGAGCAGTACTTC. It codes for CSAKWTEFYEQYF.

The CDR3 DNA reads TGTGCCAGCAGTTCAGGGGGTTCTGGGGCCAACGTCCTGACTTTC. This encodes CASSSGGSGANVLTF. The chain links TRBV6-5 to TRBJ2-6; the match to TRBD1 covers 7 bases. CDR3 size: 15 residues. V gave up 4 bases and J gave up 1 base; unmatched junction bases: 1. Germline CDR1 and CDR2: MNHEY and SVGAGI.

The V and J genes are TRBV12-3 or TRBV12-4 and TRBJ2-7; maybe TRBD2 (5 bases). The V end was cut by 4 bases, the J end by 2 bases, with 15 bases between. The CDR3 extends over 15 amino acids. The CDR3 DNA is TGTGCCAGCAGTTCCCCGACAAGCGGCACCTACGAGCAGTACTTC. The encoded protein is CASSSPTSGTYEQYF.

In this sample, this clonotype turned up once. A much larger clone differs by one base, so this may be a read error. The rearrangement uses TRBV20-1 and TRBJ1-2; D is perhaps TRBD1 (5 bases). The length of the CDR3 is 13 residues. CDR1 is DFQATT, CDR2 SNEGSKA, per germline (reference sequence). Here the CDR3 DNA reads TGCAGTGCGCATGTGGGGGGACTCTATGGCCACACCTTC. The encoded protein is CSAHVGGLYGHTF.

This clonotype was recorded a few times. V gene TRBV2 combines with J gene TRBJ1-2; weak D call: TRBD1 (5 bases). This CDR3 comprises 13 residues. Trimming removed 3 bases at V and 7 bases at J, with 12 bases between. From germline, CDR1 is SNHLY and CDR2 FYNNEI. CDR3 DNA sequence: TGTGCCAGCAGTGAGGGGGGAGGTGGTGGCTACACCTTC. Protein sequence: CASSEGGGGGYTF.

This clonotype turned up a few times. This sequence joins TRBV20-1 and TRBJ1-1, with D possibly matching TRBD1 (5 bases). Deletions cut 3 bases from V and 0 bases from J, with 17 bases between. The CDR3 is 16 residues long. Germline CDR1 and CDR2: DFQATT and SNEGSKA (reference sequence). The CDR3: CSASMLGRGLNTEAFF. The CDR3, as DNA: TGCAGTGCTAGTATGCTGGGGAGGGGCCTGAACACTGAAGCTTTCTTT.

This chain uses TRBV19 with TRBJ2-6, with 8 nucleotides matching TRBD1. V lost 4 bases and J lost 0; bases outside the gene matches: 8. The germline V gene has CDR1 LNHDA and CDR2 SQIVND (reference sequence). There are 18 residues in the CDR3. CDR3 amino acids: CASSRDRGYSSGANVLTF. The DNA of the CDR3 is TGTGCCAGTAGTAGAGACAGGGGCTACAGCTCTGGGGCCAACGTCCTGACTTTC.

The chain employs TRBV6-4 and TRBJ2-7; D perhaps matches TRBD2 (7 bases). The CDR3 runs 14 residues. Looked up from germline, CDR1 is MRHNA and CDR2 is SNTAGT. V was trimmed by 2 bases and J by 4 bases, leaving 12 bases between them. CDR3: CASSDKGGDYEQYF. In nucleotides, the CDR3 is TGTGCCAGCAGTGACAAGGGGGGGGATTACGAGCAGTACTTC.

CDR3 protein: CASSGPEEYLYEQYF. For the CDR3, the DNA is TGTGCCAGCAGTGGCCCTGAAGAGTACCTCTACGAGCAGTACTTC. The chain employs TRBV25-1 and TRBJ2-7, with D unresolved. V shed 4 bases and J shed 3 bases, with 16 bases lying between them. CDR1 is MGHDK, CDR2 SYGVNS, per germline. The CDR3 spans 15 residues.

This clonotype was seen more than once but under ten times. The gene calls are TRBV5-4 and TRBJ2-5; 8 bases align to TRBD1. Losses at the gene ends were 4 bases for V and 7 bases for J; bases not matched to a gene: 9. From germline, CDR1 is SGHNT and CDR2 YYREEE (reference sequence). The CDR3 has 14 residues. CDR3 DNA: TGTGCCAGCAGCGAACTCGACAGGGGCAGGACCCAGTACTTC. Protein product: CASSELDRGRTQYF. Combining the CDR3 with reference TRBV5-4 and TRBJ2-5 gives the whole variable domain ETGVTQSPTHLIKTRGQQVTLRCSSQSGHNTVSWYQQALGQGPQFIFQYYREEENGRGNFPPRFSGLQFPNYSSELNVNALELDDSALYLCASSELDRGRTQYFGPGTRLLVL.

The chain combines TRBV11-2 with TRBJ1-1; TRBD1 agrees at 7 bases. Germline values: CDR1 SGHAT, CDR2 FQNNGV. The V and J ends lost 5 bases and 1 base, in that order; junction bases with no gene match: 10. This CDR3 contains 16 residues. Here the CDR3 DNA reads TGTGCCAGCAGCCGCATCCGACAGGGAGGGAACACTGAAGCTTTCTTT. Its translation is CASSRIRQGGNTEAFF. Filled out from reference TRBV11-2 and TRBJ1-1, the complete variable domain reads EAGVAQSPRYKIIEKRQSVAFWCNPISGHATLYWYQQILGQGPKLLIQFQNNGVVDDSQLPKDRFSAERLKGVDSTLKIQPAKLEDSAVYLCASSRIRQGGNTEAFFGQGTRLTVV.

This chain connects TRBV20-1 to TRBJ2-1, with TRBD1 matching over 9 bases. The CDR3 consists of 14 residues. The germline gives CDR1 DFQATT, CDR2 SNEGSKA (reference sequence). V gave up 6 bases and J gave up 4 bases; unmatched junction bases: 7. This CDR3 is CSALTGGKYNEQFF. CDR3 coding DNA: TGCAGTGCCCTCACAGGGGGCAAGTACAATGAGCAGTTCTTC.

DNA of the CDR3: TGTGCCAGCCTCACAGAATCCTACGAGCAGTACTTC. Its translation is CASLTESYEQYF. The V and J genes are TRBV28 and TRBJ2-7; no clear D gene. CDR3 length equals 12 residues. In germline, CDR1 is MDHEN, CDR2 SYDVKM. Trimming took off 8 bases at V and 1 base at J, with 9 bases between the two ends. Supplemented by reference TRBV28 and TRBJ2-7, the full variable domain reads DVKVTQSSRYLVKRTGEKVFLECVQDMDHENMFWYRQDPGLGLRLIYFSYDVKMKEKGDIPEGYSVSREKKERFSLILESASTNQTSMYLCASLTESYEQYFGPGTRLTVT.

The chain joins TRBV7-9 to TRBJ2-7; 8 nucleotides match TRBD2. This CDR3 spans 14 amino acids. V trimming: 8 bases; J trimming: 0 bases; junction bases outside the gene matches: 6. Per germline, CDR1 SEHNR and CDR2 FQNEAQ (reference sequence). For the CDR3, the DNA is TGTGCCAGCCTTATAGCGGGAAACTCCTACGAGCAGTACTTC. Its protein is CASLIAGNSYEQYF.

This rearrangement joins TRBV20-1 to TRBJ1-6; no definite D call. Germline CDR1 reads DFQATT; CDR2 reads SNEGSKA (reference sequence). The CDR3 extends over 14 amino acids. V lost 6 bases, J lost 4 bases, and 13 bases lay in between. CDR3 DNA: TGCAGTGCAAGCCGGGAGTCTTATAATTCACCCCTCCACTTT. It yields the protein CSASRESYNSPLHF.

The chain has TRBV7-2 and TRBJ2-1; 7 nucleotides line up with TRBD2. V was clipped by 1 base and J by 7 bases; unmatched bases: 10. Germline loops: CDR1 SGHTA, CDR2 FQGNSA. This CDR3 comprises 16 residues. The CDR3 loop is CASSLGLAAPRNEQFF. The DNA of the CDR3 is TGTGCCAGCAGCTTAGGTCTAGCGGCACCTAGGAATGAGCAGTTCTTC.